The 21 T cell receptor beta chains presented below share a single source sample, sequenced in a study of cytomegalovirus exposure and HLA in healthy donors. The PCR was carried out with 60 Vbeta primers and 13 Jbeta primers. Here immunoSEQ multiplex PCR was the method, and the copy in TCRdb shows in-frame clones only, minus some. The data show over 150,000 clones, with more than 80% seen just once and roughly 0.65% held by the top ten. The specimen was PBMCs. The origin of the receptors is a boy aged 10-17 years in good health and CMV-seronegative.

To note about this clone: Its ends do not fully match the called genes, so a read error is possible. The V call is TRBV5-5, the J call TRBJ2-5; possibly TRBD2 for D (7 bases). Germline CDR1 SGHKS, CDR2 YYEKEE (reference sequence). The length of the CDR3 is 12 residues. The CDR3 coding sequence is TGTGCCAGCAGCTTGGGGGGGGGCGGGAACGACTTC. Translating gives CASSLGGGGNDF.

CDR3 residues: CASSVAPGLAGGSNEQYF. The CDR3 nucleotides are TGTGCCAGCAGCGTAGCTCCGGGACTAGCGGGAGGGAGCAACGAGCAGTACTTC. V gene TRBV9 combines with J gene TRBJ2-7; 16 positions match TRBD2. Germline lookup yields CDR1 SGDLS and CDR2 YYNGEE. This CDR3 contains 18 residues. After removal of 0 bases from V and 5 bases from J, the junction contained 8 bases not matched to a gene.

This clone turned up a few times. The chain carries TRBV11-2 and TRBJ1-1; the D gene is possibly TRBD1 (5 bases). V shed 3 bases and J shed 1 base, with 15 bases lying between them. CDR1 is SGHAT and CDR2 is FQNNGV in the germline V gene. This CDR3 has 16 amino acids. In nucleotides, the CDR3 is TGTGCCAGCAGCTTTAGAAAGGGGCCCGGGAACACTGAAGCTTTCTTT. It encodes CASSFRKGPGNTEAFF.

The chain uses TRBV19 and TRBJ1-2; perhaps TRBD1 as D (6 bases). Germline V lookup: CDR1 LNHDA, CDR2 SQIVND (reference sequence). CDR3 length: 16 residues. V gave up 2 bases and J gave up 4 bases, with 17 bases separating them. This CDR3 is CASSINPRGLGYGYTF. DNA for the CDR3: TGTGCCAGTAGTATAAATCCGCGGGGGCTCGGCTATGGCTACACCTTC.

The chain carries TRBV27 and TRBJ2-7; 13 bases match TRBD2. With 7 bases clipped from V and 5 bases from J, the junction kept 5 bases outside the gene matches. CDR1 is MNHEY and CDR2 is SMNVEV in the germline V gene (reference sequence). This CDR3 comprises 14 residues. As DNA, the CDR3 is TGTGCCAGCAAGCTGGGACTAGCGGGAAACGAGCAGTACTTC. Translation: CASKLGLAGNEQYF.

The chain is built from TRBV6-1 and TRBJ2-7; 7 positions match TRBD1. There are 14 residues in the CDR3. CDR1 and CDR2 from the germline V gene are MNHNS and SASEGT. After removal of 7 bases from V and 2 bases from J, the junction contained 8 bases not matched to a gene. This CDR3 is CASTTRDSPYEQYF. CDR3 nucleotides: TGTGCCAGCACCACCAGGGACAGTCCCTACGAGCAGTACTTC.

The rearrangement uses TRBV27 and TRBJ1-5, with D uncertain. The ends were cut back, 5 bases at V and 6 bases at J, with 11 bases in the middle. The CDR3 has 13 residues. The germline gives CDR1 MNHEY, CDR2 SMNVEV (reference sequence). CDR3 residues: CASSVEGGQPQHF. The CDR3 DNA is TGTGCCAGCAGTGTAGAAGGCGGTCAGCCCCAGCATTTT.

The chain is built from TRBV18 and TRBJ2-1, with D hard to call. The germline V gene has CDR1 KGHSH and CDR2 LQKENI. Trimming cost V 6 bases and J 6 bases, with 9 bases left between them. The CDR3 spans 12 residues. CDR3 region: CASSLSSNEQFF. The CDR3 nucleotides are TGTGCCAGCTCCCTGAGCTCCAATGAGCAGTTCTTC. Looking up the rest from reference TRBV18 and TRBJ2-1 gives the full variable domain: NAGVMQNPRHLVRRRGQEARLRCSPMKGHSHVYWYRQLPEEGLKFMVYLQKENIIDESGMPKERFSAEFPKEGPSILRIQQVVRGDSAAYFCASSLSSNEQFFGPGTRLTVL.

The genes are TRBV18 and TRBJ2-5; tentatively, D is TRBD2 (6 bases). V lost 1 base to trimming and J lost 4 bases, with 10 bases between them. The germline V gene encodes CDR1 KGHSH and CDR2 LQKENI. The CDR3 length is 14 residues. The DNA of the CDR3 is TGTGCCAGCTCACCACTGGAGGGACGAGAGACCCAGTACTTC. Its protein product is CASSPLEGRETQYF.

The V gene is TRBV12-5, the J gene TRBJ2-1; TRBD2 matches at 10 bases. Germline V gene data show CDR1 as LGHNT and CDR2 as FRNRAP. This CDR3 has 16 amino acids. V was clipped by 1 base and J by 7 bases; unmatched bases: 7. The CDR3 DNA follows: TGTGCTAGTGGTTTGGGAGCGGGAGGGGTTGGGAATGAGCAGTTCTTC. Its translation: CASGLGAGGVGNEQFF.

This clone appeared once. The CDR3 coding sequence is TGCGCCAGCAGCCTGAGGACAGGGTCTAGGGAGCAGTACTTC. Residues: CASSLRTGSREQYF. The chain carries TRBV5-1 and TRBJ2-7; 8 positions match TRBD1. Germline V gives CDR1 SGHRS, CDR2 YFSETQ. V gave up 4 bases and J gave up 7 bases; unmatched junction bases: 10. CDR3 length equals 14 residues.

This clone has a handful of counts. The chain joins TRBV7-8 to TRBJ2-1, with TRBD2 as a possible D gene (6 bases). This CDR3 is built from 14 residues. Germline V CDR1 and CDR2: SGHVS, FQNEAQ. The V and J ends lost 2 bases and 7 bases respectively, with 12 bases between them. The CDR3 region has the DNA TGTGCCAGCAGCTTAAACGGGGGTGGTAATGAGCAGTTCTTC. It specifies CASSLNGGGNEQFF.

The rearrangement uses TRBV30 and TRBJ2-2, with 7 bases aligning to TRBD2. Germline V gene sequence: CDR1 GTSNPN, CDR2 SVGIG (reference sequence). This CDR3 has 17 residues. The trim removed 1 base at V and 2 bases at J, leaving 10 bases unmatched. The CDR3 coding sequence is TGTGCCTGGAGTGAGTTAGCGAGCGGGGTTAACACCGGGGAGCTGTTTTTT. Protein sequence: CAWSELASGVNTGELFF.

V usage is TRBV5-1 and J usage is TRBJ2-1; TRBD2 aligns across 9 bases. The CDR3 has 17 amino acids. Germline CDR1 and CDR2: SGHRS and YFSETQ. Losses at the gene ends were 1 base for V and 0 bases for J; bases not matched to a gene: 5. The CDR3 bases are TGCGCCAGCAGCTTGAGGCTAGCGGGGTACTCCTACAATGAGCAGTTCTTC. Protein product: CASSLRLAGYSYNEQFF.

This clone was recorded a few times. This chain uses TRBV30 with TRBJ1-1; D unresolved. Trimming removed 0 bases from V and 3 bases from J, with 11 bases in between. Germline CDR1 GTSNPN, CDR2 SVGIG (reference sequence). This CDR3 spans 14 amino acids. The CDR3 sequence: CAWSVVSGYTEAFF. In DNA, the CDR3 is TGTGCCTGGAGTGTAGTTTCGGGGTACACTGAAGCTTTCTTT.

The chain uses TRBV6-1 and TRBJ2-5; D perhaps matches TRBD2 (6 bases). Looked up from germline, CDR1 is MNHNS and CDR2 is SASEGT. The CDR3 has 15 residues. V dropped 0 bases and J dropped 5 bases, with 13 bases sitting between them. DNA for the CDR3: TGTGCCAGCAGTGAAGCATGGCAGGCGGGGGAGACCCAGTACTTC. The encoded protein is CASSEAWQAGETQYF.

The rearrangement links TRBV6-1 to TRBJ2-7, with 10 bases identical to TRBD2. Germline V gene sequence: CDR1 MNHNS, CDR2 SASEGT. CDR3 length: 17 amino acids. Trimming took 1 base from V and 1 from J; bases not matched to a gene: 7. The CDR3 nucleotides read TGTGCCAGCAGTGAAGGGACTAGCGGACGGACGTCCTACGAGCAGTACTTC. This encodes CASSEGTSGRTSYEQYF.

V usage is TRBV6-6 and J usage is TRBJ1-6, with 10 bases identical to TRBD1. J was trimmed by 7 bases and V by 6 bases; bases with no gene match: 6. Germline V gene lookup returns CDR1 MNHNY and CDR2 SVGAGI (reference sequence). This CDR3 contains 15 residues. CDR3 amino acids: CASRTGQGRNSPLHF. The CDR3 nucleotides read TGTGCCAGCAGGACGGGACAGGGGAGGAATTCACCCCTCCACTTT.

The rearrangement uses TRBV30 and TRBJ1-1, with D tentatively TRBD1 (5 bases). V lost 3 bases to trimming and J lost 4 bases, with 12 bases between them. From germline, CDR1 is GTSNPN and CDR2 SVGIG (reference sequence). The CDR3 loop spans 13 amino acids. CDR3 bases: TGTGCCTGGAGCGCGGGGGGAGGCACTGAAGCTTTCTTT. Translated: CAWSAGGGTEAFF.

The V and J genes are TRBV30 and TRBJ1-1; 7 nucleotides agree with TRBD1. This CDR3 contains 14 residues. CDR1 and CDR2 from the germline V gene are GTSNPN and SVGIG (reference sequence). V was pared by 7 bases and J by 5 bases, with 13 bases of the junction left unmatched. CDR3 sequence: CALKGGARLTEAFF. The CDR3 DNA sequence: TGTGCCTTGAAAGGGGGCGCGAGGCTAACTGAAGCTTTCTTT.

Details on this clone: The same CDR3 can be traced to other DNA sequences in this sample. The CDR3 loop reads CASSPRGQGELGYTF. The CDR3 nucleotides read TGTGCCAGTAGTCCAAGGGGACAGGGGGAGTTGGGCTACACCTTC. The gene calls are TRBV19 and TRBJ1-2; TRBD1 matches at 11 bases. J was trimmed by 8 bases and V by 5 bases; bases with no gene match: 10. CDR3 length: 15 residues. The germline V gene has CDR1 LNHDA and CDR2 SQIVND (reference sequence).